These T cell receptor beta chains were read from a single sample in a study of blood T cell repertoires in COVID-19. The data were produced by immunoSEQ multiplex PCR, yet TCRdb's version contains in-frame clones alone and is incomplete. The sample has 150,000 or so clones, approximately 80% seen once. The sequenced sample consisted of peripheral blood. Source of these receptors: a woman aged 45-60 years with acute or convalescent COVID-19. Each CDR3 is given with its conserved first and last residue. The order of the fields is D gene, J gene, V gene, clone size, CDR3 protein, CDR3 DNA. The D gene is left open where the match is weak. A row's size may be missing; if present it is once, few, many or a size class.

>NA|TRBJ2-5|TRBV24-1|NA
CATSDTGGGTQYF
TGTGCCACCAGTGACACAGGGGGGGGGACCCAGTACTTC
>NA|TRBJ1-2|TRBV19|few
CASSIKGNYGYTF
TGTGCCAGTAGTATCAAGGGGAACTATGGCTACACCTTC
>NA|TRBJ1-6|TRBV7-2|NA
CASSPDSGSYNSPLHF
TGTGCCAGCAGCCCGGACAGTGGCTCCTATAATTCACCCCTCCACTTT
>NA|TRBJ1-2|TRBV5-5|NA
CASSLSGTYGYTF
TGTGCCAGCAGCTTGTCGGGGACTTATGGCTACACCTTC
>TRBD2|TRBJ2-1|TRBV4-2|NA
CASSQTFGTSGRFYNEQFF
TGTGCCAGCAGCCAAACTTTCGGGACTAGCGGGAGGTTTTACAATGAGCAGTTCTTC
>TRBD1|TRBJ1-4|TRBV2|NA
CASSGGTGDNEKLFF
TGTGCCAGCAGTGGAGGAACAGGGGATAATGAAAAACTGTTTTTT
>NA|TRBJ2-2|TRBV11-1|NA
CASSLLGIIQTGELFF
TGTGCCAGCAGCTTACTTGGCATCATTCAAACCGGGGAGCTGTTTTTT
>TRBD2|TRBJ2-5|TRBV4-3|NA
CASSQVLSSTGTREETQYF
TGCGCCAGCAGCCAAGTCCTATCCTCTACCGGGACTAGAGAAGAGACCCAGTACTTC
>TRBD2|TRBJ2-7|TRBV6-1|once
CASTDRPGLAGRNNEQYF
TGTGCCAGCACTGACAGACCGGGACTAGCGGGGAGGAATAACGAGCAGTACTTC
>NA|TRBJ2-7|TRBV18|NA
CATRGAYEQYF
TGTGCCACCAGGGGGGCGTACGAGCAGTACTTC
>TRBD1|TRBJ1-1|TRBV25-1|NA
CASSEARQGDTEAFF
TGTGCCAGCAGTGAGGCCCGACAGGGGGACACTGAAGCTTTCTTT
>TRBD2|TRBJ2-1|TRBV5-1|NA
CASSLVASGGAAYNEQFF
TGCGCCAGCAGCTTGGTGGCTAGCGGGGGGGCCGCCTACAATGAGCAGTTCTTC
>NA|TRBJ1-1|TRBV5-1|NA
CASSLYQAMNTEAFF
TGCGCCAGCAGCTTGTACCAGGCGATGAACACTGAAGCTTTCTTT
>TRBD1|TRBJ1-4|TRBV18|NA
CASSPKGATGGNEKLFF
TGTGCCAGCTCACCAAAGGGGGCGACAGGGGGAAATGAAAAACTGTTTTTT
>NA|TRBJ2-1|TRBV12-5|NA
CASGLSVANYNEQFF
TGTGCTAGTGGTTTGTCGGTAGCGAACTACAATGAGCAGTTCTTC
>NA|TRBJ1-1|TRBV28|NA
CASSFGAGEITEAFF
TGTGCCAGCAGTTTCGGGGCAGGGGAAATCACTGAAGCTTTCTTT
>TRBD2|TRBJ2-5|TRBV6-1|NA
CASSAGREGRIQETQYF
TGTGCCAGCAGTGCTGGTCGGGAGGGCCGTATCCAAGAGACCCAGTACTTC
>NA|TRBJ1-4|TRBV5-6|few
CASSLGTFVTTNEKLFF
TGTGCCAGCAGCTTGGGGACATTTGTAACAACTAATGAAAAACTGTTTTTT
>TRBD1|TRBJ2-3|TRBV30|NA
CAWSVFGTVYTDTQYF
TGTGCCTGGAGTGTTTTTGGGACAGTTTATACAGATACGCAGTATTTT
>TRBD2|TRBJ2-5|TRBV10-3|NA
CAISVDSGGPQETQYF
TGTGCCATCAGTGTGGATAGCGGGGGACCACAAGAGACCCAGTACTTC
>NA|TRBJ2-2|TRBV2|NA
CASSSPRGANTGELFF
TGTGCCAGCAGTTCACCCCGGGGGGCAAACACCGGGGAGCTGTTTTTT
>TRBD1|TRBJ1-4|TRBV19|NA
CASSPRQGGTNEKLFF
TGTGCCAGTAGTCCGCGACAGGGTGGGACTAATGAAAAACTGTTTTTT
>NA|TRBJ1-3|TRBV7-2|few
CASSLTADSGNTIYF
TGTGCCAGCAGCTTAACCGCAGACTCTGGAAACACCATATATTTT
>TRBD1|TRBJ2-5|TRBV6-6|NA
CASSRPGQGGETQYF
TGTGCCAGCAGTAGACCGGGACAGGGCGGAGAGACCCAGTACTTC
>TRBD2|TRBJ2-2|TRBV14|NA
CASSQDPSGTNTGELFF
TGTGCCAGCAGCCAAGACCCTAGCGGGACGAACACCGGGGAGCTGTTTTTT
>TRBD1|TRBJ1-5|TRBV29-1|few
CSVERTGGNQPQHF
TGCAGCGTTGAAAGGACAGGTGGCAATCAGCCCCAGCATTTT
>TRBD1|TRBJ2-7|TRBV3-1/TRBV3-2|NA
CASSLRTGSGNEQYF
TGTGCCAGCAGCCTAAGGACAGGGAGCGGCAACGAGCAGTACTTC
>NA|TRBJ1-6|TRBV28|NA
CASSTRYPLHF
TGTGCCAGCAGTACTAGATATCCCCTCCACTTT
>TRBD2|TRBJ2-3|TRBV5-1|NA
CASRAAGGRGLTDTQYF
TGCGCCAGCAGGGCAGCGGGGGGTAGGGGTTTGACAGATACGCAGTATTTT
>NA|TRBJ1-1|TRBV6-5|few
CASSLTGTQAFF
TGTGCCAGCAGTCTAACCGGGACTCAAGCTTTCTTT
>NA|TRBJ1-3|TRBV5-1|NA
CASSLYGDTIYF
TGCGCCAGCAGCTTGTACGGAGACACCATATATTTT
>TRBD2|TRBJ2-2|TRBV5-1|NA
CASSYAPTSGSTGELFF
TGCGCCAGCAGCTACGCCCCCACTAGCGGGAGCACCGGGGAGCTGTTTTTT
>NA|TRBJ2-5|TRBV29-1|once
CSVKKGPSGTQYF
TGCAGCGTTAAGAAGGGGCCATCAGGGACCCAGTACTTC
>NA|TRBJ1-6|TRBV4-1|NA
CASSQDRAQGRVSPLHF
TGCGCCAGCAGCCAAGATCGCGCCCAGGGAAGGGTTTCACCCCTCCACTTT
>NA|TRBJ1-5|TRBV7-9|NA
CASSLSGPQHF
TGTGCCAGCAGCCTATCTGGGCCCCAGCATTTT
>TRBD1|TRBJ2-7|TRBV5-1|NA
CASSLDPGGYEQYF
TGCGCCAGCAGCTTGGATCCAGGGGGCTACGAGCAGTACTTC
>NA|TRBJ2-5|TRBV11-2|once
CASSQSAGEGTQYF
TGTGCCAGCAGCCAAAGCGCCGGTGAGGGGACCCAGTACTTC
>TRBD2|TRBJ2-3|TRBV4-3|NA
CASSQEGGADTQYF
TGCGCCAGCAGCCAAGAGGGGGGGGCAGATACGCAGTATTTT
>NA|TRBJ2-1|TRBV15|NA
CATSRPVPGLSLNEQFF
TGTGCCACCAGCAGACCTGTACCGGGACTTTCCCTCAATGAGCAGTTCTTC
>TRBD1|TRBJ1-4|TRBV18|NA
CASSPQGAGTNEKLFF
TGTGCCAGCTCACCACAGGGGGCAGGGACTAATGAAAAACTGTTTTTT
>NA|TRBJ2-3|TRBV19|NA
CASRQSGNSITDTQYF
TGTGCCAGTAGGCAATCGGGAAATAGTATCACAGATACGCAGTATTTT
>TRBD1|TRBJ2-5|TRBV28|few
CASSSSGQVRETQYF
TGTGCCAGCAGTTCCTCGGGACAGGTGAGGGAGACCCAGTACTTC
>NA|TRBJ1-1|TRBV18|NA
CASSPEAGNTEAFF
TGTGCCAGCTCACCAGAGGCCGGGAACACTGAAGCTTTCTTT
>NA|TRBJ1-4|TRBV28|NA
CASSLEGTFSEKLFF
TGTGCCAGCAGTTTAGAGGGAACCTTTAGTGAAAAACTGTTTTTT
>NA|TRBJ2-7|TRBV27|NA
CASSLTKTANSYEQYF
TGTGCCAGCAGTTTGACCAAGACAGCTAATTCCTACGAGCAGTACTTC
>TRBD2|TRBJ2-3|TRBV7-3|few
CASTSPGGDTQYF
TGTGCCAGCACGTCCCCGGGGGGGGATACGCAGTATTTT
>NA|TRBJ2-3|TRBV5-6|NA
CASSLVRTQSTDTQYF
TGTGCCAGCAGCTTGGTCAGGACTCAAAGCACAGATACGCAGTATTTT
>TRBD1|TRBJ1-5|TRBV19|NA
CASSPGQNRYSNQPQHF
TGTGCCAGTAGCCCGGGACAGAACCGTTATAGCAATCAGCCCCAGCATTTT
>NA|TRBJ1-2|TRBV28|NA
CASSFRQARNLGWPGYTF
TGTGCCAGCAGTTTCCGACAGGCCAGGAACCTAGGTTGGCCTGGCTACACCTTC
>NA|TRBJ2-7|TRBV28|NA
CASSLSRSYEQYF
TGTGCCAGCAGTTTGAGCAGGTCCTACGAGCAGTACTTC
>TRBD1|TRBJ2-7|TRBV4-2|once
CASSQDLGQVSYEQYF
TGTGCCAGCAGCCAAGATTTAGGACAGGTCTCTTACGAGCAGTACTTC
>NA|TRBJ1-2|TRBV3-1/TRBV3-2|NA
CASSPGGLDRDNYGYTF
TGTGCCAGCAGCCCGGGGGGCCTGGACAGAGACAACTATGGCTACACCTTC
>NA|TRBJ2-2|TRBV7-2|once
CASSNQGITGELFF
TGTGCCAGCAGCAACCAGGGTATCACCGGGGAGCTGTTTTTT
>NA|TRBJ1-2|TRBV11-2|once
CASSLEAGRVYGYTF
TGTGCCAGCAGCTTGGAGGCAGGGAGGGTGTATGGCTACACCTTC